This T cell receptor (beta chain) is drawn from a study of blood T cell repertoires in COVID-19. Study information: Sources were T cells, B-cell-depleted T cells, or PBMCs; the material itself was cDNA or gDNA.

Under the authors' procedure: Reference gene primers were amplified, and this amplification served to estimate nucleated cell counts. The protocol was immunoSEQ multiplex PCR, while the TCRdb copy is restricted to in-frame clones and leaves out a portion. V and J calls and clone size come straight from that table; D and trimming were deduced from the DNA. This table holds 45,000 to 55,000 clones, around 86% found once. The CDR3 loop spans 15 amino acids. Germline-derived CDR1 and CDR2 are SNHLY and FYNNEI. V was clipped by 5 bases and J by 3 bases, with 17 bases between them. This clone was recorded a few times.

The V call is TRBV2, the J call TRBJ2-7; unclear D gene. Input material: peripheral blood. This sequence was found in a man between 45 and 60 years old with active COVID-19. The CDR3 region has the DNA TGTGCCAGCAGTCCACTCCCACCAAGTCTCTACGAGCAGTACTTC. It is translated as CASSPLPPSLYEQYF.